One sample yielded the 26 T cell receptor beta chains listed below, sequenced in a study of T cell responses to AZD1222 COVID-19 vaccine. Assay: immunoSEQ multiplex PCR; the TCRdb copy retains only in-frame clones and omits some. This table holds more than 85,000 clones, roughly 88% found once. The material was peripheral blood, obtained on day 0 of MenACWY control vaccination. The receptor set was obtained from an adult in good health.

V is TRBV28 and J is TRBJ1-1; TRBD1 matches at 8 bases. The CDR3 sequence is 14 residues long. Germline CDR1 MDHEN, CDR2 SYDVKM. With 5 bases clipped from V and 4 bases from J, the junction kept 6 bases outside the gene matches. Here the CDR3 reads CASSPQDRVTEAFF. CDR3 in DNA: TGTGCCAGCAGTCCCCAGGACAGGGTCACTGAAGCTTTCTTT.

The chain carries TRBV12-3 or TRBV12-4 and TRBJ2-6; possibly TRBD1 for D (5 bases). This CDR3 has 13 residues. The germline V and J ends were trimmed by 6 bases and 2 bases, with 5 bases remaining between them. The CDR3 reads CASRDTGANVLTF. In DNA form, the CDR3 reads TGTGCCAGCAGGGACACTGGGGCCAACGTCCTGACTTTC.

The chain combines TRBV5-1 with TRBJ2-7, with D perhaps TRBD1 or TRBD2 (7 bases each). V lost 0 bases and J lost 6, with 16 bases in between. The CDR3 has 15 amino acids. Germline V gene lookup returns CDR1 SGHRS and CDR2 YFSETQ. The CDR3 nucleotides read TGCGCCAGCAGCTTGGCCGGGGGGCAGGGGGGCGAGCAGTACTTC. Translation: CASSLAGGQGGEQYF.

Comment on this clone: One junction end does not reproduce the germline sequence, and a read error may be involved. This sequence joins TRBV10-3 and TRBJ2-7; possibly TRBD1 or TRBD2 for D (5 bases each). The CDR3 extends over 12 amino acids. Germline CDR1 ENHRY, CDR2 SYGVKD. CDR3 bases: TGTGCCCCCAATTCGAGGGACCTCCGATCGCACTTC. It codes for CAPNSRDLRSHF.

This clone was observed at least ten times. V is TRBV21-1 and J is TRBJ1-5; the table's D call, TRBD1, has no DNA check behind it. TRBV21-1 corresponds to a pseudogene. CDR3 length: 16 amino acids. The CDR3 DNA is TGTGCCAGCAGCCCCCCCAGACAGGGAAGCGATCAGCCCCAGCATTTT. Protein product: CASSPPRQGSDQPQHF.

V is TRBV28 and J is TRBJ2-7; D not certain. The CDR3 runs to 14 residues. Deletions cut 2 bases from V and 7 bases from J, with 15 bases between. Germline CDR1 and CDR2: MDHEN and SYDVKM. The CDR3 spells CASSLETPVGEQYF. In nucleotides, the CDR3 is TGTGCCAGCAGTTTAGAGACACCGGTTGGGGAGCAGTACTTC. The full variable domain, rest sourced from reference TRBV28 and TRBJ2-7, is DVKVTQSSRYLVKRTGEKVFLECVQDMDHENMFWYRQDPGLGLRLIYFSYDVKMKEKGDIPEGYSVSREKKERFSLILESASTNQTSMYLCASSLETPVGEQYFGPGTRLTVT.

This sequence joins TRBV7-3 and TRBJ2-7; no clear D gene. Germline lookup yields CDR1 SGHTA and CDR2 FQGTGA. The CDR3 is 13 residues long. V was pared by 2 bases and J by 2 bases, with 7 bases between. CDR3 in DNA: TGTGCCAGCAGCTTAGGCAGCGCCTACGAGCAGTACTTC. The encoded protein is CASSLGSAYEQYF.

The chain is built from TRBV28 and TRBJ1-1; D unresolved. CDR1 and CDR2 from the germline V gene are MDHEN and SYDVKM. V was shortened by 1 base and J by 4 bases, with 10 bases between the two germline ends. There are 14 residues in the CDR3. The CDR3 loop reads CASSLYGLVTEAFF. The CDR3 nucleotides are TGTGCCAGCAGTTTATACGGCCTAGTCACTGAAGCTTTCTTT.

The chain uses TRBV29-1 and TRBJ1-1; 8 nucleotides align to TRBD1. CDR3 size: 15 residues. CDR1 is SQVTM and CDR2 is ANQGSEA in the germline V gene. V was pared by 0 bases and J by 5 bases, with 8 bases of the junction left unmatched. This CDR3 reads CSVEDRQGARTEAFF. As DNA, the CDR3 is TGCAGCGTTGAAGATCGTCAGGGGGCGAGGACTGAAGCTTTCTTT.

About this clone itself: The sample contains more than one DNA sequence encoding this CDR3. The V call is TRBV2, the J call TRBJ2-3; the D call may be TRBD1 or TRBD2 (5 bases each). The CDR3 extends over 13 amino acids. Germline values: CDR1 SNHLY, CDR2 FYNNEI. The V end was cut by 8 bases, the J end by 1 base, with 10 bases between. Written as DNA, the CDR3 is TGTGCCAGCTGGGGGTTGCGCACAGATACGCAGTATTTT. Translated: CASWGLRTDTQYF.

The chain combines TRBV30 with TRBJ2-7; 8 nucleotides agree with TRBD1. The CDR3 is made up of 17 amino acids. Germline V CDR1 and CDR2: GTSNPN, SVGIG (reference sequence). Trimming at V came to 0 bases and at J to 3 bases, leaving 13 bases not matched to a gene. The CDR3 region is CAWSVRIGQGAYYEQYF. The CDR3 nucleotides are TGTGCCTGGAGTGTCAGAATTGGGCAGGGGGCCTACTACGAGCAGTACTTC.

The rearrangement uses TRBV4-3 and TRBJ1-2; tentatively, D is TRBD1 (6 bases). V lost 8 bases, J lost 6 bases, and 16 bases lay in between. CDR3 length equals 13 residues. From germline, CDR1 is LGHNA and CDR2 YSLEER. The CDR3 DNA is TGCGCCAGCGCGATATTGGGGACAAATGGCTACACCTTC. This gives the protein CASAILGTNGYTF.

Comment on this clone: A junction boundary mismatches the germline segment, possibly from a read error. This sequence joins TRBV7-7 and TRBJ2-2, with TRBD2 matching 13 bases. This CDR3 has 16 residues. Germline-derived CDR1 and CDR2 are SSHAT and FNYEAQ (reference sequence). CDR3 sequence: CASSRTSGGNTGELFF. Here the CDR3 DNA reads TGTGCTAGCAGCAGGACTAGCGGGGGGAACACCGGGGAGCTGTTTTTT.

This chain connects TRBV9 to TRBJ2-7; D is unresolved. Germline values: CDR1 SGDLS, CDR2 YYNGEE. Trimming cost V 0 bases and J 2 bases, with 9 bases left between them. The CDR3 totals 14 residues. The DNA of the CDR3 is TGTGCCAGCAGCGTAGACCTTGGGGCCTACGAGCAGTACTTC. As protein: CASSVDLGAYEQYF.

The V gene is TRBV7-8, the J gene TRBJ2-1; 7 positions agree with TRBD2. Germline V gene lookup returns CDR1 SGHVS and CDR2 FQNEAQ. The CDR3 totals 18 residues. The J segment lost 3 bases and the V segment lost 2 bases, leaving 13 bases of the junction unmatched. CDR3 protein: CASSLQSGGGPNYNEQFF. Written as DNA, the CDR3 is TGTGCCAGCAGCTTACAATCTGGGGGGGGACCAAACTACAATGAGCAGTTCTTC. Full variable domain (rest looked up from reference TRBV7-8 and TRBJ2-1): GAGVSQSPRYKVAKRGQDVALRCDPISGHVSLFWYQQALGQGPEFLTYFQNEAQLDKSGLPSDRFFAERPEGSVSTLKIQRTQQEDSAVYLCASSLQSGGGPNYNEQFFGPGTRLTVL.

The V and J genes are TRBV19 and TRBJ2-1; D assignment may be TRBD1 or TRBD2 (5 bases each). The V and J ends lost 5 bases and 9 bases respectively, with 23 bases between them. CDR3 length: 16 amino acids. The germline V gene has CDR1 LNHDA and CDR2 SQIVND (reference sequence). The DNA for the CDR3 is TGTGCCAGTAGTCGGGGCCCACAGAGATCTGGTGGTGAGCAGTTCTTC. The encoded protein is CASSRGPQRSGGEQFF.

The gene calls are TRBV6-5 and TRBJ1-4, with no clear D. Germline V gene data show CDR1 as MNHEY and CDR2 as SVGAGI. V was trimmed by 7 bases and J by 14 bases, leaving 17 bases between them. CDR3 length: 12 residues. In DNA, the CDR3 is TGTGCCAGCACCACCTTGGAGGGTTGGCTGTTTTTT. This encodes CASTTLEGWLFF.

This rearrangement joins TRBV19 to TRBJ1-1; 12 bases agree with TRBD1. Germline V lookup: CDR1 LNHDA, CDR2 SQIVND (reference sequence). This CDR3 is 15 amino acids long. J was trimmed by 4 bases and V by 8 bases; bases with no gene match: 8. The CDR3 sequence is CASGGTGGRVTEAFF. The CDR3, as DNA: TGTGCCAGTGGGGGGACAGGGGGCAGGGTCACTGAAGCTTTCTTT.

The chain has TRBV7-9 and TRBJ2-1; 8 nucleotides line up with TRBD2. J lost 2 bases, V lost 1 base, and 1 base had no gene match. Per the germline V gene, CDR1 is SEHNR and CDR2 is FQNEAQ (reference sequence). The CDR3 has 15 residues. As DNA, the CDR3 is TGTGCCAGCAGCTTAGTTAGCGGGGCCTACAATGAGCAGTTCTTC. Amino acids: CASSLVSGAYNEQFF.

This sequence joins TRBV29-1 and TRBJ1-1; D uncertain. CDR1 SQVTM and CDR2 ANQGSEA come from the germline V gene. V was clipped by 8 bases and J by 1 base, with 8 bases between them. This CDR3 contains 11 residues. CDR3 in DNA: TGCAGCACCACAGCGAACACTGAAGCTTTCTTT. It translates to CSTTANTEAFF. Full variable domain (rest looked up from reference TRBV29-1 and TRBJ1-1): SAVISQKPSRDICQRGTSLTIQCQVDSQVTMMFWYRQQPGQSLTLIATANQGSEATYESGFVIDKFPISRPNLTFSTLTVSNMSPEDSSIYLCSTTANTEAFFGQGTRLTVV.

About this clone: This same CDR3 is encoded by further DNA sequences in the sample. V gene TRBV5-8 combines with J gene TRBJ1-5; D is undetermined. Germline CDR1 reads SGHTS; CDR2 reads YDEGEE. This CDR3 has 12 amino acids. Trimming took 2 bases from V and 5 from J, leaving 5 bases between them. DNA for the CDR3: TGTGCCAGCAGCTTCAGAGATCAGCCCCAGCATTTT. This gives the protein CASSFRDQPQHF.

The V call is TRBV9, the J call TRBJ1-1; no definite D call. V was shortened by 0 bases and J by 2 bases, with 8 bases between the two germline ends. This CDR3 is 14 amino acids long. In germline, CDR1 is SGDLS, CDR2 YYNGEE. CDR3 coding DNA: TGTGCCAGCAGCGTAGGCGGGGATAACACTGAAGCTTTCTTT. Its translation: CASSVGGDNTEAFF. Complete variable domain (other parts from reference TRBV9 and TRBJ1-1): DSGVTQTPKHLITATGQRVTLRCSPRSGDLSVYWYQQSLDQGLQFLIQYYNGEERAKGNILERFSAQQFPDLHSELNLSSLELGDSALYFCASSVGGDNTEAFFGQGTRLTVV.

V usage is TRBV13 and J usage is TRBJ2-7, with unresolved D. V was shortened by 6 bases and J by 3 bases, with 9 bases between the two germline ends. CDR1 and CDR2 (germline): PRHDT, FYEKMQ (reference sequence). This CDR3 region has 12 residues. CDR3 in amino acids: CASSFANYEQYF. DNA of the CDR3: TGTGCCAGCAGTTTCGCCAACTACGAGCAGTACTTC.

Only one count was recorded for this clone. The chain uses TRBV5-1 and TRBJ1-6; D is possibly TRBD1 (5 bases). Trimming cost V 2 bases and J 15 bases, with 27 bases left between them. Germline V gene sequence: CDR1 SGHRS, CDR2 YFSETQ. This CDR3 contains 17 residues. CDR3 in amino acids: CASSFGSGAQAPVNLHF. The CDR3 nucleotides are TGCGCCAGCAGCTTCGGGAGTGGGGCACAGGCACCGGTTAACCTCCACTTT. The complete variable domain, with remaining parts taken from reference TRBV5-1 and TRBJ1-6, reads KAGVTQTPRYLIKTRGQQVTLSCSPISGHRSVSWYQQTPGQGLQFLFEYFSETQRNKGNFPGRFSGRQFSNSRSEMNVSTLELGDSALYLCASSFGSGAQAPVNLHFGNGTRLTVT.

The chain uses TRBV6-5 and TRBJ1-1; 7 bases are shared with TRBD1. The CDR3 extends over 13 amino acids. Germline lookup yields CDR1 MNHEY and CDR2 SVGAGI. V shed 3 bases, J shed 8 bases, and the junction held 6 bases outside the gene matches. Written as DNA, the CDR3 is TGTGCCAGCAGTTATTCCGGACAGGCCGAAGCTTTCTTT. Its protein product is CASSYSGQAEAFF.

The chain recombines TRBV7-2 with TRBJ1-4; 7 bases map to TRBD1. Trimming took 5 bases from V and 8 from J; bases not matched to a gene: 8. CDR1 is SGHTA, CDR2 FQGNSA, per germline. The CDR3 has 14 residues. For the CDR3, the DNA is TGTGCCAGCAGCCTGACGGGACAGTGGGAAAAACTGTTTTTT. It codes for CASSLTGQWEKLFF.